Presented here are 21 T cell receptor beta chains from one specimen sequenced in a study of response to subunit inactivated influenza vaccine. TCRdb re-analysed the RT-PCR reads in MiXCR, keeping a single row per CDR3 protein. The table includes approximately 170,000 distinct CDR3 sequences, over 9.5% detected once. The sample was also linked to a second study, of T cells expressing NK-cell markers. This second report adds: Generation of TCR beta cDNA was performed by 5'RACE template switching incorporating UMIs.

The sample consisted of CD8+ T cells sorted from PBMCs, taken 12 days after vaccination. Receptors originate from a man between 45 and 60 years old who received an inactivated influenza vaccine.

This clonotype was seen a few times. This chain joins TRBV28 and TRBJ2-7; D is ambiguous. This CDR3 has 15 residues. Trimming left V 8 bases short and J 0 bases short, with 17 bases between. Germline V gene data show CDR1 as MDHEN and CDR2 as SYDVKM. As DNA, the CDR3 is TGTGCCAGCGGATCAAATAGCTCTGACTCCTACGAGCAGTACTTC. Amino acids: CASGSNSSDSYEQYF.

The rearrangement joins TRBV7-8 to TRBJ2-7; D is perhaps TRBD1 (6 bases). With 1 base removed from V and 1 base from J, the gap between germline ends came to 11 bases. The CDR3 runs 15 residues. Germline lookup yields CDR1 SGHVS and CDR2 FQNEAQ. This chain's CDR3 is CASSLGGQGSYEQYF. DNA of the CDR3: TGTGCCAGCAGCTTAGGGGGTCAGGGGTCCTACGAGCAGTACTTC.

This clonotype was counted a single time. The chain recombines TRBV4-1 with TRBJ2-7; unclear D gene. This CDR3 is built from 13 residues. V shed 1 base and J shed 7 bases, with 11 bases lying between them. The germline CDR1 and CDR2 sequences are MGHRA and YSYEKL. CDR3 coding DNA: TGCGCCAGCAGCCAAGCAGTCCCAATGGAGCAGTACTTC. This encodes CASSQAVPMEQYF.

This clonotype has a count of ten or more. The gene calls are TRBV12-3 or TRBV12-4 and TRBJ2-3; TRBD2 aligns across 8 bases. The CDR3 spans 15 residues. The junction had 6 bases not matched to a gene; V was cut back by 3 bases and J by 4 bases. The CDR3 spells CASSLEGLVADTQYF. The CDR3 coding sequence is TGTGCCAGCAGTTTGGAGGGACTAGTCGCAGATACGCAGTATTTT.

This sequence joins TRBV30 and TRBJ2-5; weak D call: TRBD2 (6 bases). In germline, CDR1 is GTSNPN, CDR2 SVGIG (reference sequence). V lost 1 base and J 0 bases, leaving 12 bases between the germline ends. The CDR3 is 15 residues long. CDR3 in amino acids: CAWSGWEENQETQYF. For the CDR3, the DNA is TGTGCCTGGAGTGGATGGGAGGAGAACCAAGAGACCCAGTACTTC.

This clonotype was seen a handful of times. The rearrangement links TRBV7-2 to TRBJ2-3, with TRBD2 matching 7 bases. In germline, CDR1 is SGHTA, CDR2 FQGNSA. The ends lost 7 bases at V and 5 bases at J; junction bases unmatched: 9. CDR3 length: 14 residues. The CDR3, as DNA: TGTGCCAGCAACCCTAAGACTAGCCAAGATACGCAGTATTTT. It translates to CASNPKTSQDTQYF.

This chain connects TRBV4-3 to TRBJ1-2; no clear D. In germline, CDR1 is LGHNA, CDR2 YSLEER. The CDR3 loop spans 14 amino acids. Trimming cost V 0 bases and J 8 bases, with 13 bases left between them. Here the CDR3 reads CASSQDYQAGGYTF. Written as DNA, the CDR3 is TGCGCCAGCAGCCAAGATTACCAGGCCGGCGGCTACACCTTC.

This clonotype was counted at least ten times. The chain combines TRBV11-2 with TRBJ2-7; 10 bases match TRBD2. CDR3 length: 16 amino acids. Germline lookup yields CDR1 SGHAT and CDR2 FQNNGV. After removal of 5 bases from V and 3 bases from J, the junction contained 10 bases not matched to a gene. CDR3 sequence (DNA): TGTGCCAGCAGCCCCTTCCCCAGCGGGGGGGACTACGAGCAGTACTTC. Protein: CASSPFPSGGDYEQYF.

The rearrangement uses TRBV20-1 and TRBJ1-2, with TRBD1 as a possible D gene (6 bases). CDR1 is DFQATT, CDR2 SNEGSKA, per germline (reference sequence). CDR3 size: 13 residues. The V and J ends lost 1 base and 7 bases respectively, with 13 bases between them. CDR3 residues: CSARAGVGGGYTF. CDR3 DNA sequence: TGCAGTGCTAGAGCGGGGGTAGGGGGTGGCTACACCTTC.

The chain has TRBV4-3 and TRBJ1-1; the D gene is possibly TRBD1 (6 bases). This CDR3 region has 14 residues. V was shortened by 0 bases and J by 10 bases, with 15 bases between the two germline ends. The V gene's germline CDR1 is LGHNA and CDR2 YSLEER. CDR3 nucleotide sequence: TGCGCCAGCAGCCAAGATCAGGCAGGGGATGTAGCTTTCTTT. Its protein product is CASSQDQAGDVAFF.

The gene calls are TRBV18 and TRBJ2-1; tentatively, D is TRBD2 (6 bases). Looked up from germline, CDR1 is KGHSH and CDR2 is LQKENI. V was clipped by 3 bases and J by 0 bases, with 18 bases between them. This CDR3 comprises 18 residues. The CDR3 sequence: CASSPTGSGPGSYNEQFF. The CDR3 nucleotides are TGTGCCAGCTCACCGACGGGTAGCGGACCAGGCTCCTACAATGAGCAGTTCTTC.

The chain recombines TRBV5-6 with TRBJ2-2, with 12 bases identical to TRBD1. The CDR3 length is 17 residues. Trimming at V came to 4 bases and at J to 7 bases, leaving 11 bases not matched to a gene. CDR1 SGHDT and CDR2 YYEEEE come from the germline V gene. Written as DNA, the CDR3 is TGTGCCAGCAGCGTAGAACGGGGACAGGGGGCGATCGGGGAGCTGTTTTTT. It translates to CASSVERGQGAIGELFF.

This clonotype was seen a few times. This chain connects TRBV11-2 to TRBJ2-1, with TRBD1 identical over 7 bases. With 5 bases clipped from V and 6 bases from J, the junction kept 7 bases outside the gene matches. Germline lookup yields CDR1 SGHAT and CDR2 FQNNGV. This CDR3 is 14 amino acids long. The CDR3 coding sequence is TGTGCCAGCAGCCCCTCGACAGGGACCAATGAGCAGTTCTTC. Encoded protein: CASSPSTGTNEQFF.

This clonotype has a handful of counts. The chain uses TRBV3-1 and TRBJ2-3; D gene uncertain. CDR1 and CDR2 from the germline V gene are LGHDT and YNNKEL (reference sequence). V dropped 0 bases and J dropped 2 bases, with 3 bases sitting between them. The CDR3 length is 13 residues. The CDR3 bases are TGTGCCAGCAGCCAAGACAACACAGATACGCAGTATTTT. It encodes CASSQDNTDTQYF.

The CDR3 region is CASSFLGGGGTGELFF. The DNA of the CDR3 is TGTGCCAGCAGTTTCTTGGGTGGAGGGGGCACCGGGGAGCTGTTTTTT. The chain couples TRBV27 to TRBJ2-2; D is perhaps TRBD1 or TRBD2 (6 bases each). The CDR3 runs 16 residues. V dropped 3 bases and J dropped 4 bases, with 15 bases sitting between them. CDR1 is MNHEY, CDR2 SMNVEV, per germline (reference sequence).

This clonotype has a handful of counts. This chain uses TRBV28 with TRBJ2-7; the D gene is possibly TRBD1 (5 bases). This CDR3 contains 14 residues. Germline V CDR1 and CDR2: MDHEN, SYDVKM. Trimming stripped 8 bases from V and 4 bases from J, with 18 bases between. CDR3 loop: CASVPTVQAYEQYF. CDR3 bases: TGTGCCAGCGTACCCACTGTACAGGCGTACGAGCAGTACTTC.

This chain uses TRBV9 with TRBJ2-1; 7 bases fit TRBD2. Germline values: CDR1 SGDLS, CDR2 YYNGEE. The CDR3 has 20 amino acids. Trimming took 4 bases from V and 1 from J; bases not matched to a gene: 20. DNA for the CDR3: TGTGCCAGCAGCCACCGTGATCCTTCGACTAGCTCCCGTTCCTACAATGAGCAGTTCTTC. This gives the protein CASSHRDPSTSSRSYNEQFF.

CDR3 sequence reads: CASSAELWYTF. The CDR3 DNA reads TGTGCCAGCAGCGCGGAGTTGTGGTACACCTTC. The J gene is TRBJ1-2, the V gene TRBV7-9; D remains ambiguous. Looked up from germline, CDR1 is SEHNR and CDR2 is FQNEAQ (reference sequence). This CDR3 comprises 11 residues. Trimming left V 5 bases short and J 11 bases short, with 12 bases between.

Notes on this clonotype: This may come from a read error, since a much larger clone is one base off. CDR3 sequence reads: CCARESVLTSGSPYNEQFF. In nucleotides, the CDR3 is TGCTGTGCTAGAGAATCGGTCCTAACTAGCGGGAGTCCCTACAATGAGCAGTTCTTC. This chain uses TRBV20-1 with TRBJ2-1; the match to TRBD2 covers 11 bases. This CDR3 has 19 residues. Germline V gives CDR1 DFQATT, CDR2 SNEGSKA (reference sequence).

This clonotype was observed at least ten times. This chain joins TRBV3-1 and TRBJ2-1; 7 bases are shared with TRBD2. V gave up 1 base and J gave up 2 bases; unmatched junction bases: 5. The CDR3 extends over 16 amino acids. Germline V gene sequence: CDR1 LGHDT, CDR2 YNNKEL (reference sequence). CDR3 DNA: TGTGCCAGCAGCCAAGGGCTAGCGGTTCCCTACAATGAGCAGTTCTTC. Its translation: CASSQGLAVPYNEQFF.

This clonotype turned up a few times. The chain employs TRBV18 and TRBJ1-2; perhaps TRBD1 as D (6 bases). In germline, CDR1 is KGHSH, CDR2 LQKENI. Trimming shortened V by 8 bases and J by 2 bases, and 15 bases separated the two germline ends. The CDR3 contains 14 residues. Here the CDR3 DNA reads TGTGCCAGCACCACTGATGGGGGCAACTATGGCTACACCTTC. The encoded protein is CASTTDGGNYGYTF.